One sample yielded the 11 T cell receptor beta chains listed below, sequenced in a study of blood T cell repertoires in COVID-19. Method: immunoSEQ multiplex PCR; TCRdb's copy keeps in-frame clones and lacks some. The sample holds under 400,000 clones; roughly 88% are singletons and the top ten take roughly 2.9%. The sample consisted of peripheral blood. These TCRs come from a woman aged 30 to 39 with COVID-19, enrolled during active disease.

This clone was observed a handful of times. This rearrangement joins TRBV5-4 to TRBJ1-2; TRBD1 might be the D (5 bases). This CDR3 spans 16 amino acids. The V and J ends lost 6 bases and 2 bases respectively, with 20 bases between them. Germline CDR1 SGHNT, CDR2 YYREEE (reference sequence). For the CDR3, the DNA is TGTGCCAGCACGTCCGCTCTGGGCCAGGGAAACTATGGCTACACCTTC. Protein: CASTSALGQGNYGYTF.

This clone appeared a few times. The chain employs TRBV30 and TRBJ1-2, with 8 bases aligning to TRBD1. This CDR3 region has 17 residues. The germline gives CDR1 GTSNPN, CDR2 SVGIG (reference sequence). J lost 2 bases, V lost 3 bases, and 14 bases had no gene match. The CDR3 spells CAWSSITRDRINYGYTF. In nucleotides, the CDR3 is TGTGCCTGGAGCAGCATCACCCGGGACAGGATAAACTATGGCTACACCTTC.

This chain joins TRBV10-2 and TRBJ1-2, with a tentative D call TRBD1 (6 bases). The CDR3 has 15 amino acids. The V end was cut by 7 bases, the J end by 6 bases, with 21 bases between. The germline V gene has CDR1 WSHSY and CDR2 SAAADI. CDR3 loop: CASTSQGRGGDGYTF. The CDR3 nucleotides are TGCGCCAGCACGTCCCAGGGGAGGGGTGGTGATGGCTACACCTTC.

The rearrangement uses TRBV19 and TRBJ1-1, with 9 bases fitting TRBD1. V lost 7 bases and J lost 4; bases outside the gene matches: 10. The CDR3 has 15 residues. CDR1 and CDR2 (germline): LNHDA, SQIVND (reference sequence). CDR3 protein: CASIGDRASGTEAFF. CDR3 in DNA: TGTGCCAGTATAGGGGACAGGGCGTCGGGCACTGAAGCTTTCTTT.

The V gene is TRBV27, the J gene TRBJ1-1; TRBD1 might be the D (6 bases). Trimming removed 6 bases from V and 7 bases from J, with 15 bases in between. Germline CDR1 and CDR2: MNHEY and SMNVEV (reference sequence). CDR3 length equals 13 residues. The CDR3 bases are TGTGCCAGCAGGCTGGGGGCAGCAAATGAAGCTTTCTTT. Translation: CASRLGAANEAFF.

This sequence joins TRBV7-8 and TRBJ2-7; 8 nucleotides align to TRBD2. This CDR3 has 13 residues. The V gene's germline CDR1 is SGHVS and CDR2 FQNEAQ. The trim removed 5 bases at V and 6 bases at J, leaving 6 bases unmatched. CDR3 coding DNA: TGTGCCAGCAGCCTCGGGACTAGTACCGAGCAGTACTTC. This sequence encodes CASSLGTSTEQYF.

The V gene is TRBV29-1, the J gene TRBJ1-1; the D is unclear. V lost 7 bases and J lost 6, with 9 bases in between. The CDR3 sequence is 10 residues long. Germline CDR1 reads SQVTM; CDR2 reads ANQGSEA. The CDR3 coding sequence is TGCAGCGGTCTGGAGGCTGAAGCTTTCTTT. As protein: CSGLEAEAFF.

This clone was picked up one time. Distinct nucleotide sequences in the sample also encode this CDR3. The V call is TRBV19, the J call TRBJ1-1; D is uncertain. Germline V lookup: CDR1 LNHDA, CDR2 SQIVND (reference sequence). CDR3 length: 13 amino acids. Trimming removed 1 base at V and 1 base at J, with 4 bases between. CDR3 sequence: CASSIARNTEAFF. CDR3 bases: TGTGCCAGTAGTATAGCCAGGAACACTGAAGCTTTCTTT.

The chain recombines TRBV19 with TRBJ2-2; D is possibly TRBD2 (5 bases). The CDR3 spans 14 residues. CDR1 is LNHDA and CDR2 is SQIVND in the germline V gene (reference sequence). V shed 1 base and J shed 7 bases, with 10 bases lying between them. Here the CDR3 reads CASSIVGKGGELFF. DNA for the CDR3: TGTGCCAGTAGTATAGTCGGGAAGGGCGGGGAGCTGTTTTTT.

V usage is TRBV28 and J usage is TRBJ2-7; D not certain. CDR1 is MDHEN and CDR2 is SYDVKM in the germline V gene. The CDR3 consists of 15 residues. Trimming took 2 bases from V and 2 from J, leaving 13 bases between them. CDR3 sequence (DNA): TGTGCCAGCAGTTTAGATCTGCGGAACACCTACGAGCAGTACTTC. This codes for CASSLDLRNTYEQYF.

The chain recombines TRBV29-1 with TRBJ2-5; perhaps TRBD2 as D (5 bases). Trimming took 0 bases from V and 1 from J, leaving 21 bases between them. The CDR3 runs 18 residues. The germline CDR1 and CDR2 sequences are SQVTM and ANQGSEA. CDR3: CSVEDWAQRVQLQETQYF. In DNA form, the CDR3 reads TGCAGCGTTGAAGATTGGGCCCAGAGGGTCCAACTCCAAGAGACCCAGTACTTC. The full variable domain, with the rest looked up from reference TRBV29-1 and TRBJ2-5, is SAVISQKPSRDICQRGTSLTIQCQVDSQVTMMFWYRQQPGQSLTLIATANQGSEATYESGFVIDKFPISRPNLTFSTLTVSNMSPEDSSIYLCSVEDWAQRVQLQETQYFGPGTRLLVL.